The rows below give T cell receptor beta chains drawn from one sample of a study of vaccination effects on CD4 cells after COVID-19. For these receptors, no antigen is known. TCRdb keeps only in-frame clones here, not all; method: immunoSEQ multiplex PCR. The sample holds roughly 41,000 clones, 66% seen once. The specimen was CD4+ T cells from PBMCs cultured with HCoV-OC43 spike peptides, collected before COVID-19 vaccination. These receptors were taken from a human donor who received a COVID-19 vaccine. CDR3s include the opening cysteine and the closing phenylalanine or tryptophan. Fields, in order: J gene, D gene, V gene, CDR3 DNA, CDR3 protein. D genes are given only for firm matches.

J: TRBJ2-5; D: TRBD1; V: TRBV19; DNA: TGTGCCAGTAGTATAGAGAGGACAGGGGCGAGGGAGACCCAGTACTTC; CDR3: CASSIERTGARETQYF
J: TRBJ2-1; D: -; V: TRBV5-1; DNA: TGCGCCAGCAGCTTGGTGGTAGGGGCCCACAATGAGCAGTTCTTC; CDR3: CASSLVVGAHNEQFF
J: TRBJ1-2; D: -; V: TRBV27; DNA: TGTGCCAGCAGTTTCAAGGGACACTATGGCTACACCTTC; CDR3: CASSFKGHYGYTF
J: TRBJ1-1; D: -; V: TRBV19; DNA: TGTGCCAGTAGGGACACCCGGACTGAAGCTTTCTTT; CDR3: CASRDTRTEAFF
J: TRBJ2-1; D: -; V: TRBV27; DNA: TGTGCCAGCAGTTCCGTACGGCAGAGCTCCTACAATGAGCAGTTCTTC; CDR3: CASSSVRQSSYNEQFF
J: TRBJ2-1; D: TRBD1; V: TRBV13; DNA: TGTGCCAGCAGCTCTCGCTATAGGGGGCAACGAGACGATGAGCAGTTCTTC; CDR3: CASSSRYRGQRDDEQFF
J: TRBJ1-4; D: -; V: TRBV6-2/TRBV6-3; DNA: TGTGCCAGCAGTTACGGTACGACAGGCCATCTTGAAAAACTGTTTTTT; CDR3: CASSYGTTGHLEKLFF
J: TRBJ2-7; D: -; V: TRBV6-5; DNA: TGTGCCAGCTTGAAAGACCCCTACGAGCAGTACTTC; CDR3: CASLKDPYEQYF
J: TRBJ1-2; D: -; V: TRBV6-5; DNA: TGTGCCAGCAGTTTGATTCATGGCTACACCTTC; CDR3: CASSLIHGYTF
J: TRBJ1-6; D: TRBD1; V: TRBV2; DNA: TGTGCCAGCAGATGGGACAGCTTAAATTCACCCCTCCACTTT; CDR3: CASRWDSLNSPLHF
J: TRBJ2-7; D: -; V: TRBV7-9; DNA: TGTGCCAGCAGCCCGAGGAAGGGCGGGCAGTACTTC; CDR3: CASSPRKGGQYF